Here is one T cell receptor beta chain with its context. Antigen unknown. The germline CDR1 and CDR2 sequences are SNHLY and FYNNEI. Between the trimmed V and J ends, which lost 4 bases and 2 bases, there was a span of 8 bases. The CDR3 runs 13 residues. Cultured CD4+ T cells had their DNA profiled by the Oncomine TCR Beta short-read assay. One entry per CDR3 protein results from TCRdb running MiXCR on the PCR reads. The sample records 15,000 to 20,000 distinct CDR3 sequences, 51% being singletons. The source of the sample is a study of vaccination and CD4 T cells after COVID-19. Time point denoted: late sampling 161 to 241 days after vaccination in a few convalescent patients. Treatment noted: roughly 11-day PBMC culture with coronavirus spike peptide pools or control peptides (ViraFEST assay).

This receptor was obtained from a human donor who had recovered from COVID-19. The sample here was CD4+ T cells from blood, cultured in vitro, taken about 7 months after SARS-CoV-2 vaccination. The J gene is TRBJ1-2, the V gene TRBV2, with no clear D. Written as DNA, the CDR3 is TGTGCCAGCAGTGCTAATAACAACTATGGCTACACCTTC. Protein: CASSANNNYGYTF.